These T cell receptor beta chains were read from a single sample in a study of T cells in Graves' hyperthyroidism and ophthalmopathy. TCRdb passed the multiplex PCR reads through MiXCR, listing each CDR3 protein once. The sample has a few hundred thousand distinct CDR3 sequences; over 12% are singletons. The sequenced sample was blood. The receptors were sampled from a woman aged 60 to 75 with Graves' ophthalmopathy. Both conserved end residues are part of each CDR3. A D gene is named only where the DNA matches it firmly. Where a row states a size, it is once, few, many or the class of an expanded clone; other rows omit it.

v_gene	d_gene	abundance	j_gene	CDR3nt	CDR3aa
TRBV11-2	TRBD2	NA	TRBJ2-1	TGTGCCAGCAGCTTAGAACTACGGGGGGGGTGGTGGGATGAGCAGTTCTTC	CASSLELRGGWWDEQFF
TRBV18	TRBD1	few	TRBJ1-1	TGTGCCAGCACCCGCGGACAGGGTACCGGTGAAGCTTTCTTT	CASTRGQGTGEAFF
TRBV28	TRBD2	NA	TRBJ2-7	TGCGCCAGCAGTTTATCTCGCGGGAGCTCCTACAATGAGCAGTACTTC	CASSLSRGSSYNEQYF
TRBV6-6	NA	many	TRBJ2-7	TGTGCCAGCAGTTACTCGAATGGGAACGAGCAGTACTTC	CASSYSNGNEQYF
TRBV4-2	TRBD2	few	TRBJ2-1	TGTGCCAGCAGCCAGACGGGACTAGCGGACTACAATGAGCAGTTCTTC	CASSQTGLADYNEQFF
TRBV12-3/TRBV12-4	NA	many	TRBJ2-3	TGTGCCAGCAGTGGAGATTGGGGACATGGGTACACAGATACGCAGTATTTT	CASSGDWGHGYTDTQYF
TRBV28	NA	NA	TRBJ2-7	TGTGCCAGCAGTTTATTTCGAACTAGAGGGAATAACGAGCAGTACTTC	CASSLFRTRGNNEQYF
TRBV3-1	NA	many	TRBJ1-1	TGTGCCAGCAGCCAAGGTTCAGGGGAGACTGAAGCTTTCTTT	CASSQGSGETEAFF
TRBV7-2	TRBD2	many	TRBJ2-7	TGTGCCAGCAGCTTACTGGGGACTAGCTACGAGCAGTACTTC	CASSLLGTSYEQYF
TRBV2	TRBD2	many	TRBJ2-2	TGTGCCAGCAGAGGAACTAGCGGGTACCCGAACACCGGGGAGCTGTTTTTT	CASRGTSGYPNTGELFF
TRBV2	TRBD1	many	TRBJ2-3	TGTGCCAGCAGAATGGGACAGGGGGCAGATACGCAGTATTTT	CASRMGQGADTQYF
TRBV11-2	NA	many	TRBJ2-7	TGTGCCAGCAGCTCTTTTGGATACGAGCAGTACTTC	CASSSFGYEQYF
TRBV27	TRBD2	many	TRBJ2-1	TGTGCCACCGCCCTAGCGGGAGGGAGGGGCTACAATGAGCAGTTCTTC	CATALAGGRGYNEQFF
TRBV28	NA	many	TRBJ2-5	TGTGCCAGCAGTTTATGGGGGGGCCAGTACTTC	CASSLWGGQYF
TRBV7-7	NA	NA	TRBJ1-1	TGTGCTAGCAGCCCCTACGGGGGCCTCACTGAAGCTTTCTTT	CASSPYGGLTEAFF
TRBV27	TRBD2	NA	TRBJ2-5	TGTGCCAGCAGCTCCAGGTTAGCGGGAGGGCCTCAGTACTTC	CASSSRLAGGPQYF
TRBV24-1	NA	few	TRBJ2-1	TGTGCCACCAGTGGACTGAGCAATGAGCAGTTCTTC	CATSGLSNEQFF
TRBV2	TRBD1	few	TRBJ1-2	TGTGCCAGCAGTCGAGCGGGGACAGGATCTAACTATGGCTACACCTTC	CASSRAGTGSNYGYTF
TRBV6-1	TRBD1	many	TRBJ2-5	TGTGCCAGCAGTGGAGCACAGGGGGCGCTGGAGACCCAGTACTTC	CASSGAQGALETQYF
TRBV20-1	TRBD2	many	TRBJ2-1	TGCAGTGCTAGCCCTTCGGGAGGGCCCGACAATGAGCAGTTCTTC	CSASPSGGPDNEQFF
TRBV12-3/TRBV12-4	NA	NA	TRBJ2-1	TGTGCCAGCAGTTTCGGGACGATGAGTGAGCAGTTCTTC	CASSFGTMSEQFF
TRBV28	NA	many	TRBJ1-1	TGTGCCAGCAGTATCCTCATGAACACTGAAGCTTTCTTT	CASSILMNTEAFF
TRBV11-2	NA	many	TRBJ1-6	TGTGCCAGCAGCTTAATTGGCCCTAATTCACCCCTCCACTTT	CASSLIGPNSPLHF
TRBV7-3	TRBD2	NA	TRBJ2-1	TGTGCCAGCAGCGCGGGGGGGGCTGACAATGAGCAGTTCTTC	CASSAGGADNEQFF
TRBV7-2	NA	many	TRBJ1-1	TGTGCCAGCAGCCCCGGGTACGGGGATAGCGGGAACACTGAAGCTTTCTTT	CASSPGYGDSGNTEAFF
TRBV7-2	NA	many	TRBJ2-5	TGTGCCAGCAGCTTAGCGGGGGCCCAAGAGACCCAGTACTTC	CASSLAGAQETQYF
TRBV20-1	NA	many	TRBJ1-1	TGCAGTGCAACGGACCGGCCTGGCTCTGAAGCTTTCTTT	CSATDRPGSEAFF
TRBV2	TRBD2	NA	TRBJ2-1	TGTGCCAGCCGCTCCGGGACTAGCGGAGTATCAACGAGGGGCTCAGGTGAGCAGTTCTTC	CASRSGTSGVSTRGSGEQFF
TRBV7-9	NA	few	TRBJ2-7	TGTGCCAGCAGGTCTACCGGGACCGAGATGACCTACGAGCAGTACTTC	CASRSTGTEMTYEQYF
TRBV28	TRBD2	many	TRBJ2-1	TGTGCCAGCGCGGGAGGGCCGAATGAGCAGTTCTTC	CASAGGPNEQFF
TRBV27	NA	many	TRBJ2-1	TGTGCCAGCGCCCCTGGGGTTTACTCCTACAATGAGCAGTTCTTC	CASAPGVYSYNEQFF
TRBV27	NA	NA	TRBJ2-3	TGTGCCAGCCTCAGCGCAGGGACTCCGGCAGATACGCAGTATTTT	CASLSAGTPADTQYF
TRBV9	NA	few	TRBJ2-3	TGTGCCAGCAGCCCTCTGGGGAGCCGGAGGCAGTATTTT	CASSPLGSRRQYF
TRBV28	TRBD1	NA	TRBJ2-7	TGTGCCAGCATCCCATGGGGACAGGGTACCGAGCAGTACTTC	CASIPWGQGTEQYF
TRBV10-3	NA	many	TRBJ2-7	TGTGCCTTCGGACGGTCTCTTGGGGAGCAGTACTTC	CAFGRSLGEQYF
TRBV20-1	TRBD2	many	TRBJ2-7	TGCAGTGCTAGAGATGAGGGACTAGCGGGACCCAACTCCTACGAGCAGTACTTC	CSARDEGLAGPNSYEQYF
TRBV9	NA	NA	TRBJ2-3	TGTGCCAGCAGCGTAGCGGGAGATTTGACAGATACGCAGTATTTT	CASSVAGDLTDTQYF
TRBV7-3	NA	many	TRBJ2-1	TGTGCCAGCAGCCCGGGACCCAGCTCCTACAATGAGCAGTTCTTC	CASSPGPSSYNEQFF
TRBV20-1	NA	many	TRBJ2-5	TGCAGTGCTAAGGATCCACAGCAAGAGACCCAGTACTTC	CSAKDPQQETQYF
TRBV3-1	NA	many	TRBJ2-5	TGTGCCAGCAGCCAAGAGGCCCAGACCCAGTACTTC	CASSQEAQTQYF
TRBV6-2/TRBV6-3	NA	few	TRBJ2-1	TGTGCCACCCTCGGGTGGCCATACAATGAGCAGTTCTTC	CATLGWPYNEQFF
TRBV25-1	NA	NA	TRBJ1-1	TGTGCCAGCAGTGAATTTGAGGGCCTGGCTTTCTTT	CASSEFEGLAFF
TRBV10-2	NA	once	TRBJ1-2	TGCGCCATCAGTGCCGAGCCAGGGTACGACTATGGCTACACCTTC	CAISAEPGYDYGYTF
TRBV9	TRBD1	few	TRBJ2-7	TGTGCCAGCAGCCCAAGGACAGGGGGCGGTGGGCAGTACTTC	CASSPRTGGGGQYF
TRBV6-1	NA	NA	TRBJ2-5	TGTGCCAGCAGTGAAGGGGGCGCCCAAGAGACCCAGTACTTC	CASSEGGAQETQYF
TRBV27	NA	many	TRBJ2-1	TGTGCCAGCAGTTTATCGCTAGCGACTCTTACCAATGAGCAGTTCTTC	CASSLSLATLTNEQFF
TRBV5-1	TRBD1	few	TRBJ1-1	TGCGCCAGCAGCTTACTAACCTCACAGGGGGCGCAGAACACTGAAGCTTTCTTT	CASSLLTSQGAQNTEAFF
TRBV18	TRBD1	many	TRBJ1-5	TGTGCCAGCTCACAGGGACAGCATCAGCCCCAGCATTTT	CASSQGQHQPQHF
TRBV11-2	NA	many	TRBJ2-1	TGTGCCAGCAGTTTTACGGACAGCTACAATGAGCAGTTCTTC	CASSFTDSYNEQFF
TRBV2	TRBD2	many	TRBJ2-7	TGTGCCAGCAGTCGATTAGCGGGAGGACCCTACGAGCAGTACTTC	CASSRLAGGPYEQYF
TRBV6-1	NA	NA	TRBJ1-5	TGTGCCAGCAGTGAAATCGGGACATATAGCAATCAGCCCCAGCATTTT	CASSEIGTYSNQPQHF
TRBV5-1	NA	NA	TRBJ2-3	TGCGCCAGCAGTATAGGTTCAGGCACAGATACGCAGTATTTT	CASSIGSGTDTQYF
TRBV5-1	TRBD2	many	TRBJ2-1	TGCGCCAGCAGCCGGGGGGGGGGGACTTCTCCCCCCAATGAGCAGTTCTTC	CASSRGGGTSPPNEQFF
TRBV27	TRBD2	NA	TRBJ2-1	TGTGCCAGCACCCTAGCGGGACTGGGTAGGAATGAGCAGTTCTTC	CASTLAGLGRNEQFF
TRBV3-1	TRBD2	NA	TRBJ2-7	TGTGCCAGCAGCCAAGATCTCCGCTTTAGGGGACTAGCGGGGAACGAGCAGTACTTC	CASSQDLRFRGLAGNEQYF
TRBV28	TRBD1	many	TRBJ2-1	TGTGCCAGCAGTACCCAACCGGGACAGGGTATCGATGAGCAGTTCTTC	CASSTQPGQGIDEQFF
TRBV20-1	NA	many	TRBJ2-1	TGCAGTGCTAGTCGGGACCAGAATGAGCAGTTCTTC	CSASRDQNEQFF
TRBV12-3/TRBV12-4	TRBD1	few	TRBJ2-5	TGTGCCAGCAGTCAACAGACAGGGGGCACGGAGACCCAGTACTTC	CASSQQTGGTETQYF